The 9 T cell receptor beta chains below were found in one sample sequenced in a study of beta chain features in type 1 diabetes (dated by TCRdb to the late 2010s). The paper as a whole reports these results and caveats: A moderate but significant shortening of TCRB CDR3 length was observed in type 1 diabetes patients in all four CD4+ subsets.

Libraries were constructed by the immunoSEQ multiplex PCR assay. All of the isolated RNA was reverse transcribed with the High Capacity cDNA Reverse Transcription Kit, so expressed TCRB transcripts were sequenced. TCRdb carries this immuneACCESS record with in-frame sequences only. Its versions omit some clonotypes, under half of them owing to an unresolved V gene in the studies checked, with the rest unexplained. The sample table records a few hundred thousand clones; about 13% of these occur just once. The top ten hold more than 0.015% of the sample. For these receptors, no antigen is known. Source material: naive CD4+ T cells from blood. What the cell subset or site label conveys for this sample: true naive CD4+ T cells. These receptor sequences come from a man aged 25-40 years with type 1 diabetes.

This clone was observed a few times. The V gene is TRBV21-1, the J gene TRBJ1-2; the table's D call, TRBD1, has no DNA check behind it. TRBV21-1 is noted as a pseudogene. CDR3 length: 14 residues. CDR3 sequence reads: CASSKGTGDYGYTF. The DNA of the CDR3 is TGTGCCAGCAGCAAAGGGACAGGGGACTATGGCTACACCTTC.

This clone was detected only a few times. CDR3 nucleotide sequence: TGTGCCACCAGCAGAGATATAGGGGAATATGAGCAGTTCTTC. It yields the protein CATSRDIGEYEQFF. The chain uses TRBV15 and TRBJ2-1; tentative D call: TRBD1 (5 bases). The CDR3 sequence is 14 residues long. The ends were cut back, 0 bases at V and 8 bases at J, with 11 bases in the middle. Germline CDR1 LNHNV, CDR2 YYDKDF (reference sequence).

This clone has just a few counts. CDR3 in DNA: TGTGCCAGCAGTTACTCGGTGGCCGAACCCTACGAGCAGTACTTC. Translation: CASSYSVAEPYEQYF. The V call is TRBV6-5, the J call TRBJ2-7; D ambiguous. The CDR3 is made up of 15 amino acids. Germline CDR1 MNHEY, CDR2 SVGAGI. The V gene lost 0 bases and the J gene lost 2 bases, with 11 bases spanning the gap.

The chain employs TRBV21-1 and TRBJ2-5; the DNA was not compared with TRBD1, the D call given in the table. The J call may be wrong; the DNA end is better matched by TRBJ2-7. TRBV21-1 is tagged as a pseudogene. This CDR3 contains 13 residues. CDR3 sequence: CASRDRQSYEQYF. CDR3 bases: TGTGCCAGCAGGGACAGGCAATCCTACGAGCAGTACTTC.

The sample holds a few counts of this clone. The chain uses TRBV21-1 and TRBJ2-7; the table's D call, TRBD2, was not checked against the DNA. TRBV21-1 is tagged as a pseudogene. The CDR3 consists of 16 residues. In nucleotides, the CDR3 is TGTGCCAGCAGCACAAAGGAGGGACTAGCACACTACGAGCAGTACTTC. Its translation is CASSTKEGLAHYEQYF.

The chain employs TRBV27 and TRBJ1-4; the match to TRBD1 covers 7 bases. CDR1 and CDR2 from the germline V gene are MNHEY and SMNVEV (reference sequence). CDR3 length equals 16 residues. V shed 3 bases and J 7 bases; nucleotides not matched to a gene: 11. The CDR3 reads CASSFRTGLEGEKLFF. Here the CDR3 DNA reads TGTGCCAGCAGTTTTCGGACAGGTCTCGAGGGTGAAAAACTGTTTTTT.

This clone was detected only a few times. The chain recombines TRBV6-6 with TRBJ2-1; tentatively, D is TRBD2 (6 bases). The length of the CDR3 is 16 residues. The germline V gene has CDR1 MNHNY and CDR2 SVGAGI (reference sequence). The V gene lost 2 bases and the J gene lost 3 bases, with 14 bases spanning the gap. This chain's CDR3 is CASSYPHRSGYNEQFF. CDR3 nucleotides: TGTGCCAGCAGTTACCCCCATCGTAGCGGCTACAATGAGCAGTTCTTC.

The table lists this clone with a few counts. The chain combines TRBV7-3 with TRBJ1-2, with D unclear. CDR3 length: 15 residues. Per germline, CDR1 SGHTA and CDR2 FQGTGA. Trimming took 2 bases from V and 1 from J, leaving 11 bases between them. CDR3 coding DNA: TGTGCCAGCAGCTTATCGGCAGGCATTAACTATGGCTACACCTTC. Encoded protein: CASSLSAGINYGYTF.

The CDR3 is CASTLPVSREYEQYF. In DNA form, the CDR3 reads TGTGCCAGCACACTCCCCGTGTCACGGGAGTACGAGCAGTACTTC. The chain recombines TRBV9 with TRBJ2-7, with a weak D call TRBD2 (6 bases). V shed 6 bases and J shed 4 bases, with 20 bases lying between them. Germline V gene data show CDR1 as SGDLS and CDR2 as YYNGEE. This CDR3 has 15 amino acids.